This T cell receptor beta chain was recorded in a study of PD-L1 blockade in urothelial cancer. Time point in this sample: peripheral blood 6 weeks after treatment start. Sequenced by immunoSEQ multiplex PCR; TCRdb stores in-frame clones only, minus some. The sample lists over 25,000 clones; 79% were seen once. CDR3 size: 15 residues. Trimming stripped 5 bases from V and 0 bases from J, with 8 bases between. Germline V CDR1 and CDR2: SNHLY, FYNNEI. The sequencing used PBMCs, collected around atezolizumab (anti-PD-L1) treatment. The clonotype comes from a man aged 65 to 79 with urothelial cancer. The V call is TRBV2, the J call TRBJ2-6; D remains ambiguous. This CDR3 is CASSSESSGANVLTF. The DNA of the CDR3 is TGTGCCAGCAGTTCCGAGAGCTCTGGGGCCAACGTCCTGACTTTC. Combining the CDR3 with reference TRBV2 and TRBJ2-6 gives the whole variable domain EPEVTQTPSHQVTQMGQEVILRCVPISNHLYFYWYRQILGQKVEFLVSFYNNEISEKSEIFDDQFSVERPDGSNFTLKIRSTKLEDSAMYFCASSSESSGANVLTFGAGSRLTVL.